This record concerns one T cell receptor (beta chain) sequence. This receptor's antigen is unknown. Within one base of it there is no much larger clone, and no base qualities were kept. One collaborating source in Seattle enrolled patients during active infection and followed them longitudinally through the course of disease. Collaborating institutions collected whole blood in K2EDTA tubes following their own protocols. For TCRbeta analysis, collaborators shipped samples in one of three forms: frozen whole blood, isolated PBMCs, or DNA extracted from either of those sample types. This record comes from a study of blood T cell repertoires in COVID-19 (dated by TCRdb to 2018 to 2021). About the investigation overall: Collaborator samples came from the United States, Italy and Spain and covered acute and convalescent phases of COVID-19. The material from the prospective study consisted of cDNA or gDNA derived from T cells, B-cell-depleted T cells, or PBMCs. The dataset comprised deeply sampled blood TCRbeta repertoires from subjects exposed to, actively infected with, or recovered from COVID-19. The repertoires were released in a freely available public database intended as a resource for research on the immune response to SARS-CoV-2. Samples came from the ongoing ImmuneRACE study (first 160 participants) plus 1,254 subjects from 6 global collaborators. The sample metadata nearly always contained a de-identified subject ID, COVID-19 status, age in years and sex. Where HLA class I and class II types were available, the types were taken from metadata supplied by the sample provider, not from assay-based typing.

Results the study describes overall, beyond this receptor: Clinical and demographic metadata were provided uncurated, with the amount varying by source and participant.

CDR3 length: 13 amino acids, cysteine to phenylalanine. The CDR3 DNA has 39 bases and is translated from base 1. V lost 3 bases and J lost 4 bases; the stretch between them is 9 bases long. CDR1 and CDR2 (SNHLY, FYNNEI) derive from the germline V gene. TCRbeta CDR3 regions were amplified from genomic DNA by means of the immunoSEQ Assay, a bias-controlled multiplex PCR. The original methods were these. Within the assay, amplification of reference gene primers was used to estimate how many nucleated cells each sample contained. Sequence reads were collapsed and filtered to measure the absolute abundance of every unique TCRbeta CDR3 rearrangement. For each sample, productive Simpson clonality was calculated by taking the square root of Simpson's diversity index across productive rearrangements. As stored in TCRdb, this immuneACCESS dataset retains in-frame rearrangements with V and J assigned. A fraction of the clones does not appear; measured against another copy, unresolved V genes explain less than half of the discrepancy, and the remainder lacks a known reason. V and J calls and clone size come straight from that table; D and trimming were deduced from the DNA. Counted in this sample were a few hundred thousand clones; approximately 86% of them appeared once. The top ten clonotypes cover about 7.6% of the sample.

The sequencing sample was made of peripheral blood. The receptor was isolated from a woman aged 60-70 years with COVID-19, enrolled during active disease. The rearranged segments are TRBV2 and TRBJ1-2, with no confident D gene call. The DNA sequence is as follows: TGTGCCAGCAGTGAGAACGGACTCTATGGCTACACCTTC. This translates into CASSENGLYGYTF.